The rows below give T cell receptor beta chains drawn from one sample of a study of cytomegalovirus exposure and HLA in healthy donors. Repertoires were generated with immunoSEQ multiplex PCR, while TCRdb's copy carries only in-frame clones and drops some. This table has approximately 150,000 clones, roughly four fifths appearing once. The sequenced material came from PBMCs. The receptors come from a man aged 50 to 59 in good health and CMV-seropositive. CDR3s include the opening cysteine and the closing phenylalanine or tryptophan. A D gene is named only where the DNA matches it firmly. The size of a clone is reported for some rows only, either as once, few or many, or as a class for expanded clones.

J gene	D gene	V gene	CDR3 length	clone size	CDR3 DNA	CDR3 protein
TRBJ2-2	-	TRBV11-2	18	-	TGTGCCAGCAGCTTAGATAGACATAGGAACATGTTCAGCGGGGAGCTGTTTTTT	CASSLDRHRNMFSGELFF
TRBJ1-1	-	TRBV2	12	-	TGTGCCAGCAGATCAGAGGTCGTCGGAGCTTTCTTT	CASRSEVVGAFF
TRBJ1-2	TRBD1	TRBV19	15	few	TGTGCCAGTAGTCCAACCGGGACAGGGGCCTATGGCTACACCTTC	CASSPTGTGAYGYTF
TRBJ2-7	-	TRBV19	13	-	TGTGCGAGTAGTATATCAGGGACCTACGAGCAGTACTTC	CASSISGTYEQYF
TRBJ1-1	-	TRBV7-3	13	-	TGTGCCAGCAGCTTTAACGGGGGGGGTGAAGCTTTCTTT	CASSFNGGGEAFF
TRBJ2-5	TRBD2	TRBV28	16	-	TGTGCCAGCAGCTCACTAGCGGGGGCATCCCAAGAGACCCAGTACTTC	CASSSLAGASQETQYF
TRBJ1-5	TRBD1	TRBV29-1	13	-	TGCAGCGTCGGACAGGGTCTCGATCAGCCCCAGCATTTT	CSVGQGLDQPQHF
TRBJ2-1	-	TRBV6-1	15	-	TGTGCCAGCAGTGTGCGGGACGGAACCTACAATGAGCAGTTCTTC	CASSVRDGTYNEQFF
TRBJ1-3	-	TRBV18	12	few	TGTGCCAGCTCACCTTCCGGGGACACCATATATTTT	CASSPSGDTIYF
TRBJ2-1	TRBD1	TRBV9	13	-	TGTGCCAGCAGCCAAAGGTTACGGGACAGACAGTTCTTC	CASSQRLRDRQFF
TRBJ2-7	-	TRBV9	14	-	TGTGCCAGCAGCGTCAGGGAAAGATTATACGAGCAGTACTTC	CASSVRERLYEQYF
TRBJ1-3	-	TRBV5-1	16	-	TGCGCTAGCAGCTTGGACCCTGACTTCTCTGGAAACACCATATATTTT	CASSLDPDFSGNTIYF
TRBJ2-6	-	TRBV5-5	16	-	TGTGCCAGCAGCTTCGACAGAAACTCTGGGGCCAACGTCCTGACTTTC	CASSFDRNSGANVLTF
TRBJ2-5	TRBD2	TRBV6-1	16	once	TGTGCCAGCAGTGCGGCTACGACTAGCGGGGGTAAGACCCAGTACTTC	CASSAATTSGGKTQYF
TRBJ1-1	-	TRBV5-6	14	-	TGTGCCAGCAGCTTGGTCTCTACGAACACTGAAGCTTTCTTT	CASSLVSTNTEAFF
TRBJ2-1	TRBD2	TRBV5-4	15	-	TGTGCCAGCAGCAACCCGGGGGGGCAATACAATGAGCAGTTCTTC	CASSNPGGQYNEQFF